What follows are 32 T cell receptor beta chains derived from one specimen sequenced in a study of regulatory T cells in long-lasting Graves disease. Both iRepertoire HTBI primers and Arm-PCR of CDR3 regions were used to build the TCR beta libraries. TCRdb re-called the multiplex PCR reads with MiXCR, one entry per CDR3 protein. This table has some 250,000 distinct CDR3 sequences, over 20% appearing once. Time point defined: newly diagnosed GD, antithyroid drugs for less than 3 months. PBMC-extracted RNA yielded the TCR library. The material sequenced was peripheral blood mononuclear cells (PBMCs), taken at new diagnosis, from a patient treated with antithyroid drugs. Source of these receptors: a female donor with Graves disease.

This clonotype was counted ten times or more. The chain uses TRBV6-1 and TRBJ1-5, with D uncertain. V was cut by 1 base and J by 2 bases, with 9 bases left in between. The CDR3 length is 15 residues. Looked up from germline, CDR1 is MNHNS and CDR2 is SASEGT. CDR3 DNA: TGTGCCAGCAGTGAAGGGAAGGTCCGCAATCAGCCCCAGCATTTT. Protein: CASSEGKVRNQPQHF.

The V and J genes are TRBV7-2 and TRBJ2-5, with 11 nucleotides matching TRBD2. CDR1 and CDR2 (germline): SGHTA, FQGNSA. CDR3 length equals 16 residues. V shed 5 bases and J 4 bases; nucleotides not matched to a gene: 9. CDR3 residues: CASSPIAGGPGETQYF. DNA for the CDR3: TGTGCCAGCAGCCCCATAGCGGGAGGGCCGGGAGAGACCCAGTACTTC. The whole variable domain, filled in from reference TRBV7-2 and TRBJ2-5, reads GAGVSQSPSNKVTEKGKDVELRCDPISGHTALYWYRQSLGQGLEFLIYFQGNSAPDKSGLPSDRFSAERTGGSVSTLTIQRTQQEDSAVYLCASSPIAGGPGETQYFGPGTRLLVL.

The chain has TRBV7-9 and TRBJ2-7, with TRBD2 matching over 7 bases. The CDR3 contains 15 residues. The trim removed 5 bases at V and 4 bases at J, leaving 11 bases unmatched. Germline CDR1 and CDR2: SEHNR and FQNEAQ (reference sequence). The CDR3 DNA sequence: TGTGCCAGCAGCCCCGTAGGGCGGGAGTGGTACGAGCAGTACTTC. Protein sequence: CASSPVGREWYEQYF. The full variable domain, with the rest looked up from reference TRBV7-9 and TRBJ2-7, is DTGVSQNPRHKITKRGQNVTFRCDPISEHNRLYWYRQTLGQGPEFLTYFQNEAQLEKSRLLSDRFSAERPKGSFSTLEIQRTEQGDSAMYLCASSPVGREWYEQYFGPGTRLTVT.

The table lists this clonotype with many counts. The chain couples TRBV12-3 or TRBV12-4 to TRBJ1-1; tentative D call: TRBD1 (5 bases). V was clipped by 1 base and J by 5 bases, with 11 bases between them. The CDR3 spans 14 residues. The CDR3 reads CASSLVGGTTEAFF. DNA of the CDR3: TGTGCCAGCAGTTTAGTTGGGGGAACGACTGAAGCTTTCTTT.

This clonotype has a count of ten or more. The chain is built from TRBV6-1 and TRBJ2-5; maybe TRBD2 (6 bases). The CDR3 is 15 residues long. Looked up from germline, CDR1 is MNHNS and CDR2 is SASEGT. Trimming left V 6 bases short and J 8 bases short, with 22 bases between. In DNA form, the CDR3 reads TGTGCCAGCAGGTTGGACGGGGGTAAAATTGATACCCAGTACTTC. Its protein is CASRLDGGKIDTQYF.

This clonotype was observed at least ten times. V and J are TRBV7-3 and TRBJ2-2; 8 bases agree with TRBD2. Germline CDR1 reads SGHTA; CDR2 reads FQGTGA. The V gene end was trimmed by 5 bases and the J gene end by 7 bases; junction bases not matched to a gene: 15. CDR3 length: 17 amino acids. The CDR3 DNA sequence: TGTGCCAGCAGCCCAGGTCCGGGAGGGTTGAGGAACGGGGAGCTGTTTTTT. Translation: CASSPGPGGLRNGELFF. The entire variable domain, with the rest obtained from reference TRBV7-3 and TRBJ2-2, is as follows: GAGVSQTPSNKVTEKGKYVELRCDPISGHTALYWYRQSLGQGPEFLIYFQGTGAADDSGLPNDRFFAVRPEGSVSTLKIQRTERGDSAVYLCASSPGPGGLRNGELFFGEGSRLTVL.

This clonotype showed up many times. The chain has TRBV24-1 and TRBJ2-3; D is uncertain. V gave up 4 bases and J gave up 2 bases, with 18 bases separating them. Germline lookup yields CDR1 KGHDR and CDR2 SFDVKD. The CDR3 is 17 amino acids. The CDR3 nucleotides are TGTGCCACCAGTGACCCCTTATCCACCCGAGTCACAGATACGCAGTATTTT. Translating gives CATSDPLSTRVTDTQYF.

This clonotype was found many times. The chain carries TRBV14 and TRBJ2-7, with 7 bases that match TRBD1. Germline lookup yields CDR1 SGHDN and CDR2 FVKESK. CDR3 length: 13 amino acids. With 4 bases clipped from V and 7 bases from J, the junction kept 7 bases outside the gene matches. The CDR3 sequence is CASSRTTGWEQYF. The DNA for the CDR3 is TGTGCCAGCAGCCGGACGACAGGGTGGGAGCAGTACTTC.

A word on this clonotype: A junction end diverges from the germline sequence, so it may reflect a read error. The J gene is TRBJ1-1, the V gene TRBV19; no definite D call. The CDR3 sequence is 14 residues long. The germline gives CDR1 LNHDA, CDR2 SQIVND (reference sequence). CDR3 in amino acids: CAGRPQTVNTEAFF. The CDR3 DNA reads as TGTGCCGGTAGGCCTCAGACGGTGAACACTGAAGCTTTCTTT.

As concerns this clonotype: This may stem from a read error, because a much larger clone lies one nucleotide away. CDR3 sequence (DNA): TGTGCCACCAGTGATGGGGCAGACACTGAAGCTTTCTTT. Residues: CATSDGADTEAFF. This sequence joins TRBV24-1 and TRBJ1-1; maybe TRBD1 (5 bases). V lost 3 bases and J 3 bases, leaving 7 bases between the germline ends. This CDR3 comprises 13 residues. CDR1 KGHDR and CDR2 SFDVKD come from the germline V gene.

This clonotype was seen at least ten times. The chain has TRBV4-3 and TRBJ2-5; D is perhaps TRBD2 (6 bases). The germline gives CDR1 LGHNA, CDR2 YSLEER. The CDR3 extends over 14 amino acids. V shed 0 bases and J shed 4 bases, with 9 bases lying between them. The CDR3 protein is CASSQEWGVETQYF. The DNA of the CDR3 is TGCGCCAGCAGCCAAGAGTGGGGGGTAGAGACCCAGTACTTC.

The chain uses TRBV27 and TRBJ1-1; 11 bases fit TRBD1. The CDR3 has 16 residues. J lost 6 bases, V lost 5 bases, and 11 bases had no gene match. Germline V lookup: CDR1 MNHEY, CDR2 SMNVEV (reference sequence). The CDR3 DNA reads TGTGCCAGCAGTCACCGGGACAGGGGGGCCGGCGCTGAAGCTTTCTTT. Amino acid sequence: CASSHRDRGAGAEAFF.

This clonotype came up many times. The chain joins TRBV7-2 to TRBJ2-7; D call uncertain. V lost 1 base and J lost 3, with 7 bases in between. From germline, CDR1 is SGHTA and CDR2 FQGNSA. The CDR3 runs 13 residues. CDR3 DNA sequence: TGTGCCAGCAGCTTAGAGATCTACTACGAGCAGTACTTC. It specifies CASSLEIYYEQYF.

This clonotype was recorded at least ten times. This rearrangement joins TRBV7-2 to TRBJ2-5; 8 positions agree with TRBD2. Trimming took 3 bases from V and 5 from J; bases not matched to a gene: 2. Germline V CDR1 and CDR2: SGHTA, FQGNSA. The CDR3 has 13 residues. The CDR3 reads CASSFWTSETQYF. For the CDR3, the DNA is TGTGCCAGCAGCTTCTGGACTAGCGAGACCCAGTACTTC.

There are many counts of this clonotype. J is TRBJ1-4 and V is TRBV30; no clear D gene. Deletions cut 3 bases from V and 0 bases from J, with 11 bases between. CDR3 size: 15 residues. The germline V gene has CDR1 GTSNPN and CDR2 SVGIG (reference sequence). CDR3: CAWRAGWATNEKLFF. CDR3 nucleotide sequence: TGTGCCTGGAGAGCAGGTTGGGCAACTAATGAAAAACTGTTTTTT. The full variable domain, its missing parts supplied by reference TRBV30 and TRBJ1-4, is SQTIHQWPATLVQPVGSPLSLECTVEGTSNPNLYWYRQAAGRGLQLLFYSVGIGQISSEVPQNLSASRPQDRQFILSSKKLLLSDSGFYLCAWRAGWATNEKLFFGSGTQLSVL.

This clonotype was found many times. CDR3 amino acids: CASSLVPRAGWEEQYF. The CDR3 coding sequence is TGTGCCAGCAGCTTAGTCCCTCGCGCGGGGTGGGAGGAGCAGTACTTC. The chain employs TRBV7-9 and TRBJ2-7; a weak D match, TRBD2 (6 bases). The V gene's germline CDR1 is SEHNR and CDR2 FQNEAQ (reference sequence). The CDR3 sequence is 16 residues long. Trimming took off 1 base at V and 7 bases at J, with 20 bases between the two ends.

The chain employs TRBV15 and TRBJ2-3; TRBD2 is a possible D gene (6 bases). The germline V gene has CDR1 LNHNV and CDR2 YYDKDF (reference sequence). The V and J ends lost 0 bases and 4 bases respectively, with 11 bases between them. CDR3 length: 15 amino acids. DNA for the CDR3: TGTGCCACCAGCAGAGATGGGGGGTCAGCAGATACGCAGTATTTT. Protein sequence: CATSRDGGSADTQYF.

This clonotype was counted many times. This rearrangement joins TRBV28 to TRBJ2-7; 9 positions agree with TRBD1. In germline, CDR1 is MDHEN, CDR2 SYDVKM. Trimming took 6 bases from V and 3 from J; bases not matched to a gene: 9. This CDR3 is 15 amino acids long. The DNA for the CDR3 is TGTGCCAGCAGCCCCGGGACAGGGTGGGTCTACGAGCAGTACTTC. Protein: CASSPGTGWVYEQYF.

On this clonotype: With a far larger clone one base away, a read error is the likely cause. The chain carries TRBV6-2 or TRBV6-3 and TRBJ2-4; 7 positions agree with TRBD1. Germline V gene lookup returns CDR1 MNHEY and CDR2 SVGEGT. The CDR3 sequence is 13 residues long. The CDR3 region is CASSGTVRNEQLF. The CDR3 DNA sequence: TGTGCCAGCAGCGGGACAGTCCGCAATGAGCAGCTCTTC.

This clonotype was seen only a few times. The rearrangement joins TRBV20-1 to TRBJ2-6; unclear D gene. V shed 4 bases and J shed 0 bases, with 16 bases lying between them. The germline V gene encodes CDR1 DFQATT and CDR2 SNEGSKA (reference sequence). The CDR3 is 17 residues long. CDR3 loop: CSATQPYSISGANVLTF. CDR3 DNA: TGCAGTGCTACCCAACCTTACAGTATCTCTGGGGCCAACGTCCTGACTTTC.

The chain recombines TRBV20-1 with TRBJ1-1; weak D call: TRBD1 (5 bases). V was cut by 5 bases and J by 3 bases, with 16 bases left in between. Germline CDR1 and CDR2: DFQATT and SNEGSKA (reference sequence). This CDR3 has 14 residues. As DNA, the CDR3 is TGCAGTGCTCTAAGGGGCCAGTTAGACACTGAAGCTTTCTTT. This codes for CSALRGQLDTEAFF.

This clonotype has only a few counts. The chain joins TRBV5-4 to TRBJ1-3, with 7 positions matching TRBD1. CDR1 and CDR2 from the germline V gene are SGHNT and YYREEE (reference sequence). The CDR3 covers 16 residues. Trimming took 4 bases from V and 2 from J; bases not matched to a gene: 9. The CDR3 loop is CASSTTTGAPGNTIYF. CDR3 coding DNA: TGTGCCAGCAGCACCACAACAGGGGCCCCTGGAAACACCATATATTTT.

This clonotype was observed a single time. One end of the junction does not line up with germline, which may come from a read error. The chain recombines TRBV28 with TRBJ2-5; 7 bases are a match to TRBD2. The CDR3 loop spans 16 amino acids. Germline V lookup: CDR1 MDHEN, CDR2 SYDVKM. The CDR3 loop is CASSQTLRGSGETQYF. In nucleotides, the CDR3 is TGCGCCAGCAGCCAGACTTTGCGGGGGTCCGGAGAGACCCAGTACTTC. Looking up the rest from reference TRBV28 and TRBJ2-5 gives the full variable domain: DVKVTQSSRYLVKRTGEKVFLECVQDMDHENMFWYRQDPGLGLRLIYFSYDVKMKEKGDIPEGYSVSREKKERFSLILESASTNQTSMYLCASSQTLRGSGETQYFGPGTRLLVL.

This clonotype has ten or more counts. The V call is TRBV20-1, the J call TRBJ2-2; maybe TRBD1 (6 bases). The CDR3 has 13 residues. From germline, CDR1 is DFQATT and CDR2 SNEGSKA (reference sequence). Trimming stripped 2 bases from V and 7 bases from J, with 11 bases between. CDR3 nucleotides: TGCAGTGCTAGAAGGGGGAACGGCGGGGAGCTGTTTTTT. It is translated as CSARRGNGGELFF.

The rearrangement joins TRBV28 to TRBJ1-2; 7 nucleotides line up with TRBD1. CDR3 size: 15 residues. Per the germline V gene, CDR1 is MDHEN and CDR2 is SYDVKM. The J segment lost 6 bases and the V segment lost 5 bases, leaving 12 bases of the junction unmatched. The CDR3 here is CASSPGGTAGHGYTF. The CDR3 coding sequence is TGTGCCAGCAGTCCAGGGGGGACAGCGGGGCATGGCTACACCTTC.

This clonotype was found many times. The gene calls are TRBV11-2 and TRBJ1-1; 9 nucleotides line up with TRBD1. Per germline, CDR1 SGHAT and CDR2 FQNNGV. This CDR3 contains 15 residues. V lost 0 bases to trimming and J lost 5 bases; unmatched junction nucleotides: 4. The CDR3 protein is CASSLDRQGGTEAFF. For the CDR3, the DNA is TGTGCCAGCAGCTTAGATCGACAGGGGGGAACTGAAGCTTTCTTT.

This clonotype was seen more than once but under ten times. The chain links TRBV9 to TRBJ2-2, with D tentatively TRBD1 (6 bases). The germline V gene encodes CDR1 SGDLS and CDR2 YYNGEE. Trimming left V 0 bases short and J 2 bases short, with 11 bases between. The CDR3 loop spans 16 amino acids. DNA of the CDR3: TGTGCCAGCAGCGTAGGCCTAGGGGGAAACACCGGGGAGCTGTTTTTT. Translation gives CASSVGLGGNTGELFF.

This chain joins TRBV6-2 or TRBV6-3 and TRBJ1-5; 7 nucleotides line up with TRBD1. CDR1 is MNHEY and CDR2 is SVGEGT in the germline V gene. The CDR3 contains 15 residues. V shed 2 bases and J 2 bases; nucleotides not matched to a gene: 3. In DNA form, the CDR3 reads TGTGCCAGCAGTTACCAGGGACAGCGCAATCAGCCCCAGCATTTT. Translated, it gives CASSYQGQRNQPQHF.

This clonotype was picked up many times. CDR3 nucleotides: TGTGCCAGCAGCGCTATTAGCGGGAGTAACACCGGGGAGCTGTTTTTT. Translation: CASSAISGSNTGELFF. The chain combines TRBV5-4 with TRBJ2-2; TRBD2 matches 9 bases. V was clipped by 4 bases and J by 2 bases; unmatched bases: 6. The CDR3 sequence is 16 residues long. Per germline, CDR1 SGHNT and CDR2 YYREEE (reference sequence).

This clonotype was recorded at least ten times. The chain uses TRBV6-2 or TRBV6-3 and TRBJ2-7; tentatively, D is TRBD1 or TRBD2 (5 bases each). This CDR3 comprises 12 residues. Deletions cut 4 bases from V and 5 bases from J, with 9 bases between. Germline loops: CDR1 MNHEY, CDR2 SVGEGT. In DNA form, the CDR3 reads TGTGCCAGCAGTTGGGGGATTGACGAGCAGTACTTC. Translation gives CASSWGIDEQYF.

This clonotype was found many times. J is TRBJ1-4 and V is TRBV5-1; TRBD1 aligns across 8 bases. The CDR3 has 15 residues. Germline assignment: CDR1 SGHRS and CDR2 YFSETQ. The V segment lost 4 bases and the J segment 5 bases; nucleotides outside the gene matches: 7. The CDR3 protein is CASSAGQAANEKLFF. The CDR3 coding sequence is TGCGCCAGCAGCGCGGGACAGGCTGCCAATGAAAAACTGTTTTTT.

This sequence joins TRBV9 and TRBJ1-3; weak D call: TRBD1 (5 bases). V was cut by 2 bases and J by 1 base, with 19 bases left in between. This CDR3 contains 18 residues. CDR1 and CDR2 (germline): SGDLS, YYNGEE. The CDR3 here is CASSVYPQRTRSGNTIYF. The CDR3 DNA is TGTGCCAGCAGCGTCTACCCTCAGAGGACACGTTCTGGAAACACCATATATTTT.